This T cell receptor beta chain was captured in a study of blood T cells in healthy people across ages. Study in general: About one barcoded TCR beta cDNA was captured per two T cells.

This clonotype showed up many times. Its antigen remains unknown. The study drew donors from healthy Caucasian individuals in Russia aged roughly 6 to 90. Germline V CDR1 and CDR2: MNHEY, SMNVEV (reference sequence). Trimming pared 0 bases from V and 2 bases from J, leaving 8 bases between. This CDR3 region has 16 residues. Study results and limitations: Greater diversity and more naive CD4+ cells were seen in long-lived donors than in aged donors.

Through a sample-barcoded 5' primer and a J-beta primer mix, a second PCR was run for 7 to 11 cycles. MiXCR, applied by TCRdb to the 5' RACE reads, yields one record per CDR3 protein. The table includes 1.5 million to 2 million distinct CDR3 sequences, 28% detected once. The sample comprised blood. This chain links TRBV27 with TRBJ1-6; TRBD1 is a possible D gene (5 bases). The receptor's source is a woman aged 25 to 39 in good health. The CDR3 DNA reads as TGTGCCAGCAGTTTATCATCGGGGCCCTATAATTCACCCCTCCACTTT. It codes for CASSLSSGPYNSPLHF.